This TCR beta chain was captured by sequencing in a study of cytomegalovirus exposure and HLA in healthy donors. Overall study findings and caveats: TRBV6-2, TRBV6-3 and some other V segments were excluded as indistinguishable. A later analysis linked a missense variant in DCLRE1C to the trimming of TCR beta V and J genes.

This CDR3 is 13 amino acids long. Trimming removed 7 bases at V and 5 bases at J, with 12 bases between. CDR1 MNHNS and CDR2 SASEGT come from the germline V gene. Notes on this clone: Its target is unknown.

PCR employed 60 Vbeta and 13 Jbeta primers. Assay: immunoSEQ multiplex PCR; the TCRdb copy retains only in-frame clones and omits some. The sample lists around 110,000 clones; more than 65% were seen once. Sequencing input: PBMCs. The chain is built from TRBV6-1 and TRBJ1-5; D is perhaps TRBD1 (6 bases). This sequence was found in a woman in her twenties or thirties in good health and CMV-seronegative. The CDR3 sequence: CASKGVLHQPQHF. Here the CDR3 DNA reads TGTGCCAGCAAGGGGGTTCTTCATCAGCCCCAGCATTTT.